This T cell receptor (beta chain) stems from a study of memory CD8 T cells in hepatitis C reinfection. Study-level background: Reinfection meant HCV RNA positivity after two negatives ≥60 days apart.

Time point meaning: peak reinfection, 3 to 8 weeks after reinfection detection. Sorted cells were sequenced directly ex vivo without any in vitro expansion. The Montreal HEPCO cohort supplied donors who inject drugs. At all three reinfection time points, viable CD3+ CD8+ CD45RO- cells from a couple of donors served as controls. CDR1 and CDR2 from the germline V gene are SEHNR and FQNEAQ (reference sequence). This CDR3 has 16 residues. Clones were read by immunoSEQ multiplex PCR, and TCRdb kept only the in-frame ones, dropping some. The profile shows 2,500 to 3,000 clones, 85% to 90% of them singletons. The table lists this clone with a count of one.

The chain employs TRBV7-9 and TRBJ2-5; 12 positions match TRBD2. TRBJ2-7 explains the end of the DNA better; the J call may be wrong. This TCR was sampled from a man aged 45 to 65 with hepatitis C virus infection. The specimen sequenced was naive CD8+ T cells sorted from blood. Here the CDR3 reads CASSLGTSGLSYEQYF. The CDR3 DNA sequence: TGTGCCAGCAGCCTCGGGACTAGCGGGCTCTCCTACGAGCAGTACTTC.